This T cell receptor beta chain came from a study of OX40 agonist ivuxolimab in advanced cancers. Study in general: Dose-escalation subjects each had hepatocellular carcinoma, melanoma, renal cell or head and neck cancer.

Remarks on this clone: Its specificity is not known.

General observations from the study: A proportion of nonresponders additionally exhibited low normalized T-cell clonal expansion.

TCRdb's copy holds only in-frame clones and misses some; the assay was immunoSEQ multiplex PCR. The data hold 74,000 or so clones, with just under 95% observed a single time. V shed 5 bases and J shed 2 bases, with 13 bases lying between them. Germline CDR1 and CDR2: MDHEN and SYDVKM. The CDR3 runs 15 residues. This sample comprised CD4+ or CD8+ T cells sorted from blood, obtained in a trial of the OX40 agonist ivuxolimab. The chain links TRBV28 to TRBJ1-5; D not resolved. The clonotype originates from an adult with an advanced solid tumor such as melanoma, head and neck, liver or kidney cancer. The CDR3 loop reads CASSGLVEGNQPQHF. The CDR3 DNA follows: TGTGCCAGCAGTGGCTTGGTGGAGGGCAATCAGCCCCAGCATTTT.